This entry features one TCR beta chain sequence. This entry comes from a study of CD8 T cells in Susac syndrome. V shed 1 base and J shed 8 bases, with 17 bases lying between them. This CDR3 comprises 15 residues. Germline CDR1 and CDR2: LGHNA and YSLEER. The authors sequenced TCR beta from blood CD8+ and CD4+ T cells. The authors negatively isolated CD8+ and CD4+ T cells and FACS-enriched TEMRA cells. RNA totalling roughly 0.45 to 1 ug underwent reverse transcription with random hexamers. TCRdb analysed the immunoSEQ multiplex PCR reads with MiXCR anew, one entry per CDR3 protein. The data show under 70,000 distinct CDR3 sequences, with roughly nine tenths seen just once and 0.2% held by the top ten.

The J gene is TRBJ1-2, the V gene TRBV4-3; the D is unclear. The TCR was taken from a human donor in good health. The sample was CD8+ T cells from PBMCs. CDR3 coding DNA: TGCGCCAGCAGCCAAGGATTTTTTGGCCGTCGGGGCTACACCTTC. It is translated as CASSQGFFGRRGYTF.